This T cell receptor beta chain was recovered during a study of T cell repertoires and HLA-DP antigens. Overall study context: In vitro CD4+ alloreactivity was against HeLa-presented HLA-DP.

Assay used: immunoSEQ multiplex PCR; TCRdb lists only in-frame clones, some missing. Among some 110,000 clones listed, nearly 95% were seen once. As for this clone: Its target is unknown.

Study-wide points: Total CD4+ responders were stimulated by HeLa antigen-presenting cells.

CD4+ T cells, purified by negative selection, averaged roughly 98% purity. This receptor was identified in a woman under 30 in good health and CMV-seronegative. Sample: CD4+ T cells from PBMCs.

The CDR3 reads CASRLDPGSTDTQYF. The DNA for the CDR3 is TGCGCCAGCAGACTGGACCCGGGTAGCACAGATACGCAGTATTTT. The rearrangement uses TRBV5-1 and TRBJ2-3; no reliable D call. V lost 5 bases to trimming and J lost 0 bases, with 13 bases between them. CDR1 and CDR2 (germline): SGHRS, YFSETQ. The CDR3 sequence is 15 residues long.